This TCR beta chain appears in the sequencing data of a study of cytomegalovirus exposure and HLA in healthy donors. General study points: In an earlier analysis, productive rearrangement rates for most beta V segments clustered near 87% or 30%. Links to common viral pathogens appeared, in a later analysis, for several of the most significant clusters. Roughly uniform sequencing depth across donors was assumed, possibly incorrectly.

Researchers ran the PCR with 60 Vbeta and 13 Jbeta primers. Only in-frame clones appear in the TCRdb table, and some are missing; sequencing was by immunoSEQ multiplex PCR. The sample gives over 110,000 clones, 75% to 85% of which show up once; roughly 6.2% is in the top ten. To note about this clone: Its antigen is undetermined.

This CDR3 comprises 13 residues. Germline V CDR1 and CDR2: SGHDT, YYEEEE. V was shortened by 5 bases and J by 6 bases, with 15 bases between the two germline ends. The clonotype originates from a woman aged 35 to 49 in good health and CMV-seropositive. The sample consisted of PBMCs. The V call is TRBV5-6, the J call TRBJ2-7; maybe TRBD2 (6 bases). The CDR3 DNA reads as TGTGCCAGCAGTTGGGGTATCGGGGGCGAGCAGTACTTC. It translates to CASSWGIGGEQYF.